The present TCR beta chain was sequenced within a study of OX40 agonist ivuxolimab in advanced cancers. Overall study context: Participants averaged about 60 years of age (range 23 to 79) and were over 75% male. Three partial responders included one hepatocellular carcinoma patient and two cutaneous melanoma patients. Study-wide points: Expanded peripheral T-cell antigen specificity went undetermined.

With regard to this clone: Its antigen is still unknown.

Method: immunoSEQ multiplex PCR; TCRdb's copy keeps in-frame clones and lacks some. The sample has around 70,000 clones, about four fifths seen once; the top ten hold roughly 6.8%. Source: CD4+ or CD8+ T cells sorted from blood, taken in a trial of the OX40 agonist ivuxolimab. The source is an adult with an advanced solid tumor such as melanoma, head and neck, liver or kidney cancer.

The CDR3 protein is CASSLEVGQETQYF. DNA of the CDR3: TGTGCCAGCAGCTTAGAGGTCGGGCAAGAGACCCAGTACTTC. The chain is built from TRBV7-2 and TRBJ2-5; D remains ambiguous. The CDR3 is 14 amino acids. Germline V gene sequence: CDR1 SGHTA, CDR2 FQGNSA. Trimming removed 1 base from V and 2 bases from J, with 8 bases in between.